The source of this T cell receptor beta chain is a study of T-cell reconstitution after alpha-beta-depleted transplantation in children (dated by TCRdb to about 2016). For context, the study as a whole: T-cell immune reconstitution after TCRalphabeta/CD19-depleted allogeneic hematopoietic cell transplantation in children was quantitatively tracked in the study by means of TCR repertoire profiling. Points the paper makes about the study in general: Hyperexpanded clone frequencies declined over subsequent months; after one year, T-cell counts and TCRbeta diversity were mostly attributed to newly produced T cells. Apparently early alphabetaT-cell count recovery about two months after transplant reportedly relied on only several hundred rapidly expanded clones derived from non-depleted graft cells. The high TCRbeta diversity at day 60 in some patients was ascribed to recipient T cells and intrathymic progenitors that had survived conditioning.

This specimen's treatment or condition label, per the study, means: allogeneic hematopoietic cell transplantation with graft depleted of TCRalphabeta T cells and CD19 B cells. TCRalphabeta/CD19-depleted allogeneic hematopoietic cell grafts were given to the transplant recipients, all of whom were children. Preparation of the library involved PCR. These reads were obtained on an Illumina HiSeq 2500. Molecular barcoding was employed in the preparation of TCR libraries, with unique molecular identifiers being used to normalize TCRbeta repertoire quantification. The public reads were reprocessed in TCRdb via fastp at Q25 and MiXCR, keeping in-frame beta chains. Each entry merges the rows of one CDR3 protein and shows their most common DNA and genes. The table for this sample lists 70,000 to 95,000 distinct CDR3 sequences; 15% to 20% of them were counted only once. The ten most abundant clones make up roughly half of the sample.

For this clonotype: It lacks a known antigen. Per-base qualities were not stored, and no clone one base away is much larger.

The receptor was derived from a male patient aged 2 to 9 who had a stem cell transplant for acute lymphoblastic leukemia, so the T cells may come from the graft donor. Source: PBMCs, mostly from graft donor cells, taken 360 days after TCRalphabeta/CD19-depleted stem cell transplant.

CDR3 protein: CASRPRTGVHNEQFF. Here is the DNA: TGTGCCAGCAGACCTCGGACAGGGGTCCACAATGAGCAGTTCTTC. The chain is assembled from TRBV6-1 and TRBJ2-1, with 9 central nucleotides matching TRBD1. Relative to germline, V is missing 6 bases and J is missing 5 bases, with 8 bases of the junction outside any gene match. CDR1 and CDR2 were assigned from the germline V gene as MNHNS and SASEGT. The CDR3 runs 15 residues from the cysteine to the phenylalanine. Just CDR3 DNA is preserved here, 45 bases in frame from base 1.